The rows below give T cell receptor beta chains drawn from one sample of a study of cytomegalovirus exposure and HLA in healthy donors. Profiling relied on immunoSEQ multiplex PCR, and the TCRdb table lists in-frame clones only, not all of them. The table shows some 100,000 clones, with roughly 80% occurring only once. Sequencing was done on a sample of PBMCs. These receptors came from a female donor in good health and CMV-seronegative. Each CDR3 is given with its conserved first and last residue. The D gene is left open where the match is weak. Where a row states a size, it is once, few, many or the class of an expanded clone; other rows omit it.

j_gene,v_gene,abundance,d_gene,CDR3aa,CDR3nt
TRBJ2-7,TRBV5-1,-,-,CASSLDPGNEQYF,TGCGCCAGCAGCTTGGATCCAGGGAACGAGCAGTACTTC
TRBJ2-2,TRBV2,-,TRBD2,CASSESPLGRGGTGELFF,TGTGCCAGCAGTGAATCCCCCTTGGGTCGGGGGGGCACCGGGGAGCTGTTTTTT
TRBJ1-6,TRBV10-3,-,TRBD1,CAISEEIGTANSPLHF,TGTGCCATCAGTGAGGAAATCGGGACAGCTAATTCACCCCTCCACTTT
TRBJ1-2,TRBV5-4,-,TRBD1,CASSLGDRGRSRGYTF,TGTGCCAGCAGCTTGGGGGACAGGGGGCGATCAAGAGGCTACACCTTC
TRBJ1-2,TRBV5-1,-,TRBD1,CASSLEFGTGDGYTF,TGCGCCAGCAGCTTGGAGTTCGGGACAGGGGATGGCTACACCTTC
TRBJ1-1,TRBV4-2,-,TRBD1,CASSQDEQGVSEFTEAFF,TGTGCCAGCAGCCAAGACGAGCAGGGGGTAAGTGAATTCACTGAAGCTTTCTTT
TRBJ2-5,TRBV7-9,-,TRBD2,CASSPGALAGIVGGTQYF,TGTGCCAGCAGCCCCGGGGCTCTAGCGGGAATAGTCGGAGGGACCCAGTACTTC
TRBJ2-2,TRBV30,-,-,CAWSVLRGELFF,TGTGCCTGGAGTGTACTTCGGGGGGAGCTGTTTTTT
TRBJ2-3,TRBV5-4,-,-,CASSVDGGRWYF,TGTGCCAGCAGCGTGGACGGGGGTCGTTGGTATTTT
TRBJ1-6,TRBV6-4,few,-,CASSDRDTNSPLHF,TGTGCCAGCAGTGACCGGGACACCAATTCACCCCTCCACTTT
TRBJ1-3,TRBV4-1,-,TRBD1,CASSRPTPQSSGQGAGNTIYF,TGCGCCAGCAGCCGCCCTACACCGCAGAGTTCTGGACAGGGGGCTGGAAACACCATATATTTT
TRBJ1-5,TRBV4-1,-,TRBD1,CASSQTGTGGPQPQHF,TGCGCCAGCAGCCAAACCGGGACAGGGGGCCCTCAGCCCCAGCATTTT
TRBJ1-2,TRBV11-2,-,-,CASSLDLGDSYHGYTF,TGTGCCAGCAGCTTAGATTTGGGTGACAGTTACCATGGCTACACCTTC